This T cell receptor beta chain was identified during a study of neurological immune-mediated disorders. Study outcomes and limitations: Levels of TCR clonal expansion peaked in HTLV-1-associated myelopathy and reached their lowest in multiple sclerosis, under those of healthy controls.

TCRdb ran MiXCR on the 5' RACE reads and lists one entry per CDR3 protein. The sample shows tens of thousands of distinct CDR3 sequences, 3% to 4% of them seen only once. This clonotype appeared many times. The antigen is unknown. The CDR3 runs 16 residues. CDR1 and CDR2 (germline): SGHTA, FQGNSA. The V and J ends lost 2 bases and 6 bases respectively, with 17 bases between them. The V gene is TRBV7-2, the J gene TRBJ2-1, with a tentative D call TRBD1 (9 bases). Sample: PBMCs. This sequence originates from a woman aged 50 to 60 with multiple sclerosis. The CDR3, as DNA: TGTGCCAGCAGCTTATCGGGGGGGACAGGGCGCAATGAGCAGTTCTTC. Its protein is CASSLSGGTGRNEQFF.